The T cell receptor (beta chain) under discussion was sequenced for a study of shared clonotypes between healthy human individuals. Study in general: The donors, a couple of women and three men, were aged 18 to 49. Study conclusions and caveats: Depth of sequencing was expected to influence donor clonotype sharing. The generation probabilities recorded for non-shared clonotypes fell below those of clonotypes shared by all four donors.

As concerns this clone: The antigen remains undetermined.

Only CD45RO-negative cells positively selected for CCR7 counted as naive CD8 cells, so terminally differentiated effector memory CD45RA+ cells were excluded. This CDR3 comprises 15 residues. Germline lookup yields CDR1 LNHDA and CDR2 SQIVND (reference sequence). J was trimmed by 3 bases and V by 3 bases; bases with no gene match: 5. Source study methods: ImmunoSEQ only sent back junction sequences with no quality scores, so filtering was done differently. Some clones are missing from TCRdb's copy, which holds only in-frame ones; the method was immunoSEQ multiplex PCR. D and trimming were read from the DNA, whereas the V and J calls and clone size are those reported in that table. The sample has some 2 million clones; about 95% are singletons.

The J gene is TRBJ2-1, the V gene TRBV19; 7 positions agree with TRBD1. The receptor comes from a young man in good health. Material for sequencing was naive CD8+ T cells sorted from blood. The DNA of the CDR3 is TGTGCCAGTAGTATCCCGGGACAGTTCTACAATGAGCAGTTCTTC. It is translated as CASSIPGQFYNEQFF.